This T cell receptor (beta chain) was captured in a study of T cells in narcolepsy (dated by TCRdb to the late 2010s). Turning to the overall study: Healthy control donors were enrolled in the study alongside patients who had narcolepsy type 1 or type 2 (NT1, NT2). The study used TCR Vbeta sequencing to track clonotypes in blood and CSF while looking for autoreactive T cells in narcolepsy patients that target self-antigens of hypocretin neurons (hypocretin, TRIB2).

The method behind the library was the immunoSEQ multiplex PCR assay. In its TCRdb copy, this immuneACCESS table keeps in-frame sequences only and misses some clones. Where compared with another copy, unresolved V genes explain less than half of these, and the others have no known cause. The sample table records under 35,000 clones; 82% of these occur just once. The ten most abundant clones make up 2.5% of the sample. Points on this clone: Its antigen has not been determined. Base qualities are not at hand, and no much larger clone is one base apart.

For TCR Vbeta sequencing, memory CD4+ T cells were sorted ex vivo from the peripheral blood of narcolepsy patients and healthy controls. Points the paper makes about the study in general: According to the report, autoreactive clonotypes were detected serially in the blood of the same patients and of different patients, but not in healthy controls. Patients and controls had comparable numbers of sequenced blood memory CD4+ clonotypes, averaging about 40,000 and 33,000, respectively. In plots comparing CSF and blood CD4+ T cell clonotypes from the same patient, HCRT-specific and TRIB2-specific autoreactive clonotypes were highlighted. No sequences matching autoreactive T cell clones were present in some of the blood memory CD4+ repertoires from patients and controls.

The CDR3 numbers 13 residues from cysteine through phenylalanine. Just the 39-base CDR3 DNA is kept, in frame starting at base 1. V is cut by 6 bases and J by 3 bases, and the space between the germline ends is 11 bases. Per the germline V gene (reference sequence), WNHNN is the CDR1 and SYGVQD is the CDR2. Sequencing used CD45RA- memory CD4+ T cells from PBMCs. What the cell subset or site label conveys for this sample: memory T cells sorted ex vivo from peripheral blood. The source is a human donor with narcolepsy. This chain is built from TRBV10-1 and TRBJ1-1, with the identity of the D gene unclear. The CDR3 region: CASRRGLDTEAFF. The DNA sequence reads TGCGCCAGCAGGCGAGGCCTAGACACTGAAGCTTTCTTT.